This T cell receptor beta chain was captured by sequencing in a study of OX40 agonist ivuxolimab in advanced cancers. Autoimmune disease history or systemic immunosuppression led to patients being barred. Concerning this clone: As yet, its antigen is unknown.

Sequencing used immunoSEQ multiplex PCR; TCRdb keeps in-frame clones, though not all of them. The table records about 5,100 clones, 66% of them present only once. Study-wide results and limits: Partial responders at 0.1-3.0 mg/kg had among the lowest clonal expansion.

V shed 4 bases and J 13 bases; nucleotides not matched to a gene: 9. From germline, CDR1 is MNHEY and CDR2 SVGAGI. The length of the CDR3 is 13 residues. The TCR originated in an adult with an advanced solid tumor such as melanoma, head and neck, liver or kidney cancer. This chain links TRBV6-5 with TRBJ2-1; the match to TRBD1 covers 8 bases. The sample consisted of CD4+ or CD8+ T cells sorted from blood, taken in a trial of the OX40 agonist ivuxolimab. In DNA form, the CDR3 reads TGTGCCAGCAGTTCCGGACAGGGCCGTTTTCAGTTCTTC. Protein sequence: CASSSGQGRFQFF.